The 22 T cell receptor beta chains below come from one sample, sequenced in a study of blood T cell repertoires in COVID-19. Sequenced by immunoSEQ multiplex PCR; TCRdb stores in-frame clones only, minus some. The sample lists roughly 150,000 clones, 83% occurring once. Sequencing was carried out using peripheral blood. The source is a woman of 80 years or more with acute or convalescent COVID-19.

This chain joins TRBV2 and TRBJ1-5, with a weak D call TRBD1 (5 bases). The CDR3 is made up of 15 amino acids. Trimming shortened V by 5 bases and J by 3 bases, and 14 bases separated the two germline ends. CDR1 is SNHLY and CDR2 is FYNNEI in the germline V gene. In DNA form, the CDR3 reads TGTGCCAGCAGTACATACACAGGTATCAATCAGCCCCAGCATTTT. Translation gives CASSTYTGINQPQHF.

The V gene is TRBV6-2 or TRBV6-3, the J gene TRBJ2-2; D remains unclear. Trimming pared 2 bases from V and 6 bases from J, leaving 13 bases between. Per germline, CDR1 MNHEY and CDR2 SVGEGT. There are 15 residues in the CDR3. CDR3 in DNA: TGTGCCAGCAGTTACATTGAGATATCGGCCGGGGAGCTGTTTTTT. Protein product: CASSYIEISAGELFF.

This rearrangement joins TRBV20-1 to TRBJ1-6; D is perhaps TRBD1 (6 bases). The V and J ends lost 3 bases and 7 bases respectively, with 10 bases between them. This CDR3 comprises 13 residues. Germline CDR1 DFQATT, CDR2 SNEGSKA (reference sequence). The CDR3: CSASGGQNSPLHF. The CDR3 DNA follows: TGCAGTGCTAGTGGGGGGCAGAATTCACCCCTCCACTTT.

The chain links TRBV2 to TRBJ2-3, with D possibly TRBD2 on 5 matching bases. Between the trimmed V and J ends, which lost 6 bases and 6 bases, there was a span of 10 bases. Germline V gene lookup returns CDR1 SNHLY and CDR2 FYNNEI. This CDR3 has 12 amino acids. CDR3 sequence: CASRNWEDTQYF. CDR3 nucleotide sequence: TGTGCCAGCAGGAACTGGGAGGATACGCAGTATTTT.

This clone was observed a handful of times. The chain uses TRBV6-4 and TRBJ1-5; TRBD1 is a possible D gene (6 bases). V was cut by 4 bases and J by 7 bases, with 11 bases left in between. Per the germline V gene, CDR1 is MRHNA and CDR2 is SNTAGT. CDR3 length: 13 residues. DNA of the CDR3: TGTGCCAGCAGTGCGAACAGGGAGCAGCCCCAGCATTTT. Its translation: CASSANREQPQHF.

CDR3 in amino acids: CASSPRDTNTGELFF. CDR3 DNA: TGTGCCAGCAGCCCCCGGGACACCAACACCGGGGAGCTGTTTTTT. The chain combines TRBV9 with TRBJ2-2; possible D gene TRBD1, 6 bases. This CDR3 is built from 15 residues. CDR1 is SGDLS and CDR2 is YYNGEE in the germline V gene. The V and J ends lost 4 bases and 2 bases respectively, with 12 bases between them. The full variable domain, its missing parts supplied by reference TRBV9 and TRBJ2-2, is DSGVTQTPKHLITATGQRVTLRCSPRSGDLSVYWYQQSLDQGLQFLIQYYNGEERAKGNILERFSAQQFPDLHSELNLSSLELGDSALYFCASSPRDTNTGELFFGEGSRLTVL.

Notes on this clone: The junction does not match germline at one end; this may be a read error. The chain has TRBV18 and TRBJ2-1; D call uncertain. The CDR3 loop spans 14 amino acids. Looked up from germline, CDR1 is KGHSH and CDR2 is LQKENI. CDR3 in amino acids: CAGSPTQNYNEQFF. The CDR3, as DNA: TGTGCCGGCTCACCCACACAGAACTACAATGAGCAGTTCTTC.

The CDR3 DNA reads TGTGCCAGTAGGGGACAGGGGGCACGGACTGAAGCTTTCTTT. Translation: CASRGQGARTEAFF. The chain recombines TRBV19 with TRBJ1-1, with 12 bases matching TRBD1. The V gene end was trimmed by 6 bases and the J gene end by 5 bases; junction bases not matched to a gene: 4. The CDR3 runs to 14 residues. The V gene's germline CDR1 is LNHDA and CDR2 SQIVND (reference sequence).

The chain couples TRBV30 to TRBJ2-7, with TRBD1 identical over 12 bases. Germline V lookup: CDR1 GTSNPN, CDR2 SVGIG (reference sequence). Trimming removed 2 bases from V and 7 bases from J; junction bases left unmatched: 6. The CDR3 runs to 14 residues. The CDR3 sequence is CAWSRGTGGDEQYF. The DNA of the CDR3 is TGTGCCTGGAGTAGGGGGACAGGGGGCGATGAGCAGTACTTC. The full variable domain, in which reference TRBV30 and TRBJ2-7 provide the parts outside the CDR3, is SQTIHQWPATLVQPVGSPLSLECTVEGTSNPNLYWYRQAAGRGLQLLFYSVGIGQISSEVPQNLSASRPQDRQFILSSKKLLLSDSGFYLCAWSRGTGGDEQYFGPGTRLTVT.

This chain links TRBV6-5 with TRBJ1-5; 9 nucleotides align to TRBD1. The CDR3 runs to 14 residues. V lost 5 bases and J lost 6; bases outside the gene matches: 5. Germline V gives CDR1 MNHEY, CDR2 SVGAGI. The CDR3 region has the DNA TGTGCCAGCAGTCTGGACAGGGGCGGTCAGCCCCAGCATTTT. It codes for CASSLDRGGQPQHF.

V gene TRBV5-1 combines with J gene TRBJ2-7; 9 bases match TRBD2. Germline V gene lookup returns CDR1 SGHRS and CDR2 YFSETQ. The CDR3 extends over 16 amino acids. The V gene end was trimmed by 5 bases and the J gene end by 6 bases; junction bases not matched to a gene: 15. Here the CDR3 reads CASRRLTSGSSAEQYF. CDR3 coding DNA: TGCGCCAGCAGACGACTGACTAGCGGTTCCTCTGCCGAGCAGTACTTC.

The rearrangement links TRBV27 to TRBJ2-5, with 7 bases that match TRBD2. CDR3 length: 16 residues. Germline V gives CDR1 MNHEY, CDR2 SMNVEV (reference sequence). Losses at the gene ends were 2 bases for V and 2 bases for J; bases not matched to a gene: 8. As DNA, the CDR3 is TGTGCCAGCAGTTTACTGGGGGGGTTAGAACAAGAGACCCAGTACTTC. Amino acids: CASSLLGGLEQETQYF.

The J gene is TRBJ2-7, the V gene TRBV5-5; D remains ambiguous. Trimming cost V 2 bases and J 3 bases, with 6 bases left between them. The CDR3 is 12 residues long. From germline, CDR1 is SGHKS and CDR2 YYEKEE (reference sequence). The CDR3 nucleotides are TGTGCCAGCAGCTTCAATCACTACGAGCAGTACTTC. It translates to CASSFNHYEQYF. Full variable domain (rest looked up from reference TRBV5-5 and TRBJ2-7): DAGVTQSPTHLIKTRGQQVTLRCSPISGHKSVSWYQQVLGQGPQFIFQYYEKEERGRGNFPDRFSARQFPNYSSELNVNALLLGDSALYLCASSFNHYEQYFGPGTRLTVT.

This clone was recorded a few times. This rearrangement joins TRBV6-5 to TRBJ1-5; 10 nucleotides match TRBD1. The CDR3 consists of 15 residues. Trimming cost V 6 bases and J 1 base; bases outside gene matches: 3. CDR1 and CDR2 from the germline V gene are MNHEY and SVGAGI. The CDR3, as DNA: TGTGCCAGCAGCTTGGACAGGGGGAGCAATCAGCCCCAGCATTTT. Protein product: CASSLDRGSNQPQHF.

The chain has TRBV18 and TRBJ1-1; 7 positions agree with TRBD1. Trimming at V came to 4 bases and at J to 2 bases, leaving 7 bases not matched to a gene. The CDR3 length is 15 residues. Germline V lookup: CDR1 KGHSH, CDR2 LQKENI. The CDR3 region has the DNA TGTGCCAGCTCACAGGGGGGACAGTCAAACACTGAAGCTTTCTTT. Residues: CASSQGGQSNTEAFF.

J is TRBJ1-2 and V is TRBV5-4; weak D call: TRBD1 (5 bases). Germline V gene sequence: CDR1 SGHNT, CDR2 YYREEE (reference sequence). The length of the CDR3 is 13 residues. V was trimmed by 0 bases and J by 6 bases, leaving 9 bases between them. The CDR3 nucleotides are TGTGCCAGCAGCTTGGTAGGGGAAGATGGCTACACCTTC. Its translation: CASSLVGEDGYTF.

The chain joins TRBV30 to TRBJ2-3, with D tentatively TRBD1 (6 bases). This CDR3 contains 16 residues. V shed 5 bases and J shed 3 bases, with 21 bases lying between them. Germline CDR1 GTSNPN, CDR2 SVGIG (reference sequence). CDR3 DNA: TGTGCCTGGGGAAAACCTCAAGGGGGTTGGACAGATACGCAGTATTTT. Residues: CAWGKPQGGWTDTQYF.

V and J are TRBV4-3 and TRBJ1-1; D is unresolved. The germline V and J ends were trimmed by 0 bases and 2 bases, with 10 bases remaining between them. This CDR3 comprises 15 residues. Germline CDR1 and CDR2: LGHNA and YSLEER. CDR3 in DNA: TGCGCCAGCAGCCAAGATCCGACTCCAAACACTGAAGCTTTCTTT. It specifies CASSQDPTPNTEAFF.

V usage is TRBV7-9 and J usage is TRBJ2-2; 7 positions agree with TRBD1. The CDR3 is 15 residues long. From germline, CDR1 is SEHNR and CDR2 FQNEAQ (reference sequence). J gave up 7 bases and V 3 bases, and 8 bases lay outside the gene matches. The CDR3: CASSLDRTTSGELFF. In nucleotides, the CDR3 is TGTGCCAGCAGCTTGGACAGGACGACAAGCGGGGAGCTGTTTTTT. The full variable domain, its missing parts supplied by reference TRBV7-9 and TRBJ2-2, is DTGVSQNPRHKITKRGQNVTFRCDPISEHNRLYWYRQTLGQGPEFLTYFQNEAQLEKSRLLSDRFSAERPKGSFSTLEIQRTEQGDSAMYLCASSLDRTTSGELFFGEGSRLTVL.

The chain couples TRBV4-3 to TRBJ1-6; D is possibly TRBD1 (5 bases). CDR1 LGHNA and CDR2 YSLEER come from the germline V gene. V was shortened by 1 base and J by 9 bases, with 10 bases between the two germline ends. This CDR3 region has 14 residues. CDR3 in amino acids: CASSQVRVGSPLHF. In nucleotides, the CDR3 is TGCGCCAGCAGCCAAGTCAGGGTCGGTTCACCCCTCCACTTT.

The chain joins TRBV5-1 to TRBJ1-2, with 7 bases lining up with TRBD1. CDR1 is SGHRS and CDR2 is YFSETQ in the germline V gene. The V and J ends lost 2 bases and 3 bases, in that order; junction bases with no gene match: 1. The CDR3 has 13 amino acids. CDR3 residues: CASSLGTDYGYTF. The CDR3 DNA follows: TGCGCCAGCAGCTTAGGGACAGACTATGGCTACACCTTC.

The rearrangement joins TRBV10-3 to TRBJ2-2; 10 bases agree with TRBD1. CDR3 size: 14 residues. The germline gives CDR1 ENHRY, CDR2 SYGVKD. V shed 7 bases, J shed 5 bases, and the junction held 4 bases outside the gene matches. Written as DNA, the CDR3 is TGTGCCATCACCGGACAGGGGGGAACCGGGGAGCTGTTTTTT. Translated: CAITGQGGTGELFF.